These 2 T cell receptor beta chains were sequenced from one sample in a study of blood T cell repertoires in COVID-19. Measured with immunoSEQ multiplex PCR; TCRdb has only the in-frame clones, and not every one. The sample carries over 150,000 clones, approximately 83% recorded once. Sequenced sample: peripheral blood. The source of these receptors is a woman in her forties with COVID-19, enrolled during active disease.

V gene TRBV24-1 combines with J gene TRBJ2-1; D is uncertain. The V end lost 8 bases, the J end lost 6 bases, and 13 bases lay between the germline ends. Looked up from germline, CDR1 is KGHDR and CDR2 is SFDVKD. The CDR3 runs 13 residues. The CDR3 DNA reads TGTGCCACCACCTGGCCGCCCCTCAATGAGCAGTTCTTC. Its translation: CATTWPPLNEQFF.

This sequence joins TRBV6-5 and TRBJ2-7; 9 bases are shared with TRBD2. The trim removed 6 bases at V and 2 bases at J, leaving 8 bases unmatched. Germline CDR1 MNHEY, CDR2 SVGAGI. The CDR3 has 15 amino acids. The CDR3 region has the DNA TGTGCCAGCAGAAACCTAGCGGGGCTCGCCTACGAGCAGTACTTC. Its translation: CASRNLAGLAYEQYF.